This TCR beta chain was recovered during a study of T cells in Graves' hyperthyroidism and ophthalmopathy. Trimming took 7 bases from V and 0 from J, leaving 14 bases between them. From germline, CDR1 is MNHEY and CDR2 SMNVEV (reference sequence). The CDR3 totals 15 residues. Researchers amplified the TCR beta CDR3 regions from RNA transcripts. The TCR CDR3 was amplified in a first-round RT-PCR using the HTBI primer set. TCRdb ran MiXCR on the multiplex PCR reads and lists one entry per CDR3 protein. The sample includes 350,000 to 450,000 distinct CDR3 sequences, approximately 18% of them seen just once.

Sequenced sample: blood. The sequence was collected from a woman aged 30 to 39 with Graves' hyperthyroidism that later progressed to Graves' ophthalmopathy. V gene TRBV27 combines with J gene TRBJ2-3; D not resolved. Here the CDR3 DNA reads TGTGCCAGCACCCCCCTGTCGGGTAGCACAGATACGCAGTATTTT. Its translation is CASTPLSGSTDTQYF.